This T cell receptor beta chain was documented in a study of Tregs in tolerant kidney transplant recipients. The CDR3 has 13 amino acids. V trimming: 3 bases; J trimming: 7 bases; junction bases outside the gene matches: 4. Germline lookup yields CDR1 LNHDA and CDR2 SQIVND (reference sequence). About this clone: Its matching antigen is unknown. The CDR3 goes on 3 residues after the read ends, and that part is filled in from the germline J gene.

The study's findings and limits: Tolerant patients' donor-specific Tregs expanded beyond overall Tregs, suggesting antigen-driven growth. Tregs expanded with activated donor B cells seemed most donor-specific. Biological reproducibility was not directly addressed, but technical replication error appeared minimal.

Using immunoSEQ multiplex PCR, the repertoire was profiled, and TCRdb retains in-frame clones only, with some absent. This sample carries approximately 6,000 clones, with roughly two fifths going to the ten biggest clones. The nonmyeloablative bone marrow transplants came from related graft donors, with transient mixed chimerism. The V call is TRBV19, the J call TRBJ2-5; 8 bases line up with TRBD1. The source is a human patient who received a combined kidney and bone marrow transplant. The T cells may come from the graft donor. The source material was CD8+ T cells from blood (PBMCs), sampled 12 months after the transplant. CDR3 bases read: TGTGCCAGTAGTATCGGGACAGGTTCGACC. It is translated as CASSIGTGST. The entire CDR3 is CASSIGTGSTQYF.